These T cell receptor beta chains were read from a single sample in a study of blood T cells in healthy people across ages. TCRdb redid the calling of the 5' RACE reads with MiXCR, one entry per CDR3 protein. The sample lists over a million distinct CDR3 sequences, approximately 43% occurring once. Material for sequencing was blood. Source of these receptors: a woman aged 18-29 years in good health. CDR3s include the opening cysteine and the closing phenylalanine or tryptophan. A D gene is named only where the DNA matches it firmly. The size of a clone is reported for some rows only, either as once, few or many, or as a class for expanded clones.

j_call clone_size v_call d_call cdr3_nt cdr3_aa
TRBJ2-5 . TRBV24-1 TRBD1 TGTGCCACCAGTGATTTGACCGGACAGGGCTACAATGAGCAGTACTTC CATSDLTGQGYNEQYF
TRBJ2-1 . TRBV2 TRBD2 TGTGCCAGCAGGGGACTAGCGCTAGGAGGGGAGCAGTTCTTC CASRGLALGGEQFF
TRBJ2-3 . TRBV9 . TGTGCCAGCAGCGGGTCTGGCGGGATACTTACGCAGTATTTT CASSGSGGILTQYF
TRBJ2-7 . TRBV25-1 . TGTGCCAGCAGTGAATCTTCTCGGGGGAACCCCTACGAGCAGTACTTC CASSESSRGNPYEQYF
TRBJ2-5 . TRBV6-5 TRBD1 TGTGCCAGCAGTTCCGACAGGGGCCGGCAAGAGACCCAGTACTTC CASSSDRGRQETQYF
TRBJ2-7 few TRBV4-3 TRBD2 TGCGCCAGCAGCCACGGGACTAGCGGGAATTACGAGCAGTACTTC CASSHGTSGNYEQYF
TRBJ2-5 . TRBV5-1 TRBD2 TGCGCCAGCAGCCACGGACTAGCGGGATATGAGACCCAGTACTTC CASSHGLAGYETQYF
TRBJ2-7 . TRBV9 . TGTGCCAGCAGCGCCTCGACTAGGGGAACCTACAATGAGCAGTACTTC CASSASTRGTYNEQYF
TRBJ1-1 few TRBV11-2 TRBD1 TGTGCCAGCAGCCGAATCTGGCAGGGGGAGGTCACTGAAGCTTTCTTT CASSRIWQGEVTEAFF
TRBJ2-3 few TRBV12-3/TRBV12-4 . TGTGCCAGCACCCCGACGACAGCCTCGCCCACAGATACGCAGTATTTT CASTPTTASPTDTQYF
TRBJ1-2 few TRBV15 . TGTGCCACCAGCAGAGCCCAGACCGGTTACTACACCTTC CATSRAQTGYYTF
TRBJ2-5 few TRBV12-3/TRBV12-4 . TGTGCCAGCAGTTCATATCCGACAGGCCGCGAGACCCAGTACTTC CASSSYPTGRETQYF
TRBJ1-1 few TRBV20-1 TRBD1 TGCAGTGCTAGAGATCGGAGACAGGGAAACACTGAAGCTTTCTTT CSARDRRQGNTEAFF
TRBJ2-1 . TRBV9 . TGTGCCAGCAGCCCCCCGGGGGAGTGGTTCAATGAGCAGTTCTTC CASSPPGEWFNEQFF
TRBJ2-3 many TRBV9 TRBD2 TGTGCCAGCAGCCCCTACAGCGGGGGGGCTTCAGATACGCAGTATTTT CASSPYSGGASDTQYF
TRBJ2-7 few TRBV27 TRBD1 TGTGCCAGCACCATTTCGGGACAGGGATCCTACGAGCAGTACTTC CASTISGQGSYEQYF
TRBJ2-4 few TRBV25-1 . TGTGCCAGCAGTGACCCGGCTGAGCAGTACTTC CASSDPAEQYF
TRBJ2-5 once TRBV6-1 . TGTGCCAGCAGTTTGACCCCCCTCGGGTACAATGAGCAGTACTTC CASSLTPLGYNEQYF
TRBJ2-3 . TRBV6-5 . TGTGCCAGCAGTTACTCGATTGGGGGAGCTACGCAGTATTTT CASSYSIGGATQYF
TRBJ2-7 . TRBV5-4 . TGTGCCAGCAGCTTGGACCCGTTAGGAGTCCGGGAGCAGTACTTC CASSLDPLGVREQYF
TRBJ2-1 few TRBV20-1 . TGCAGTGCTAGTACGGCTGGCTACAATGAGCAGTTCTTC CSASTAGYNEQFF
TRBJ2-2 . TRBV12-3/TRBV12-4 . TGTGCCAGCAGTTTAGCCTTTCGTATAGGGGTTCAAAACACCGGGGAGCTGTTTTTT CASSLAFRIGVQNTGELFF
TRBJ1-1 . TRBV7-9 . TGTGCCAGCAGCTTAGGAGGTTCTCGGGGGACTGAAGCTTTCTTT CASSLGGSRGTEAFF
TRBJ1-1 few TRBV20-1 . TGCAGTGCTAGAGATACACCTGGTGGATGGGAAGCTTTCTTT CSARDTPGGWEAFF
TRBJ2-5 few TRBV7-6 TRBD2 TGTGCCAGCAGCTTAGCGGGACTAGTGTCCGCCGAGACCCAGTACTTC CASSLAGLVSAETQYF
TRBJ2-5 . TRBV9 TRBD2 TGTGCCAGCAGCTTTAGCGGGAGGGAGAATGAGCAGTACTTC CASSFSGRENEQYF
TRBJ1-5 . TRBV20-1 TRBD1 TGCAGTGCCCTCACAGGGGGCGACACTACCAATCAGCCCCAGCATTTT CSALTGGDTTNQPQHF
TRBJ1-5 . TRBV7-9 TRBD1 TGTGCCAGCAGCCAAGATACAGGGGGCAGTCAGCCCCAGCATTTT CASSQDTGGSQPQHF
TRBJ1-2 . TRBV6-6 TRBD1 TGTGCCAGCAGTTCCAGGGGACAGGGTGTCTATGGCTACACCTTC CASSSRGQGVYGYTF
TRBJ2-7 few TRBV6-5 . TGTGCCAGCAGTTACGACGTCTCCTACGAGCAGTACTTC CASSYDVSYEQYF
TRBJ2-7 . TRBV2 . TGTGCCAGCAGTGAAGAGAGAGTCGAGCAGTACTTC CASSEERVEQYF
TRBJ1-2 many TRBV14 . TGTGCCAGCAGCCAAGTTACAGGGTCTAACTATGGCTACACCTTC CASSQVTGSNYGYTF
TRBJ2-4 few TRBV11-2 . TGTGCCAGCAGCTTAAGGCCATTTCAAGCCAAAAACATTCAGTACTTC CASSLRPFQAKNIQYF
TRBJ2-5 once TRBV29-1 . TGCAGCGGTGGACGGAGGCTTGCAGAGACCCAGTACTTC CSGGRRLAETQYF
TRBJ1-1 . TRBV5-1 TRBD1 TGCGCCAGCAGCTTGGGCAGGGGGGACACTGAAGCTTACTTT CASSLGRGDTEAYF
TRBJ2-1 few TRBV7-2 . TGTGCCAGCAGCTTAGAGGGGGTAAGCTCCTACAATGAGCAGTTCTTC CASSLEGVSSYNEQFF
TRBJ2-1 . TRBV2 TRBD2 TGTGCCAGCAGTGAATGGGTTAGCGGGAGGCTACTCTCCTACAATGAGCAGTTCTTC CASSEWVSGRLLSYNEQFF
TRBJ2-1 . TRBV9 TRBD2 TGTGCCAGCAGCGTCCGGGACTACGCCAATGAGCAGTTCTTC CASSVRDYANEQFF